The present entry profiles one TCR beta chain with its context. Using immunoSEQ multiplex PCR, the repertoire was profiled, and TCRdb retains in-frame clones only, with some absent. This sample has around 15,000 clones, with roughly 85% found just once. This sample is part of a study of blood T cell repertoires in COVID-19. Per germline, CDR1 SEHNR and CDR2 FQNEAQ (reference sequence). The CDR3 consists of 16 residues. J was trimmed by 0 bases and V by 4 bases; bases with no gene match: 7. This clonotype originated in a man aged 35 to 55 with active or convalescent COVID-19. V usage is TRBV7-9 and J usage is TRBJ2-3, with TRBD1 matching over 7 bases. Material: peripheral blood. CDR3 DNA: TGTGCCAGCAGCTCTACAGGGGCCTCTAGCACAGATACGCAGTATTTT. Translation: CASSSTGASSTDTQYF.